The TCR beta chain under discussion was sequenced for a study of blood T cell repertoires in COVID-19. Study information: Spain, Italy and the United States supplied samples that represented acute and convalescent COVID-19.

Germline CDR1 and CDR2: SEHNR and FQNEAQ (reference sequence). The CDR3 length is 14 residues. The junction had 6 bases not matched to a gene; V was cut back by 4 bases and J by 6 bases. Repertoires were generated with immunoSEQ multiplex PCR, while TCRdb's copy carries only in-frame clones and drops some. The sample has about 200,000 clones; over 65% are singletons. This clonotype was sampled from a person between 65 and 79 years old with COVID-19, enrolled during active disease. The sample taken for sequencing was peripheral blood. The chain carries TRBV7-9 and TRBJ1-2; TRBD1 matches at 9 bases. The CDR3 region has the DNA TGTGCCAGCAGCTCATCCGGGACAGGGCATGGCTACACCTTC. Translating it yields CASSSSGTGHGYTF.